This T cell receptor beta chain originates from a study of shared clonotypes between healthy human individuals. TCRdb's table, derived via immunoSEQ multiplex PCR, lists solely in-frame clones and lacks some. The repertoire consists of some 1,400,000 clones, with roughly 96% occurring once and the leading ten covering roughly 1.2%. This clone was counted a single time. Germline V CDR1 and CDR2: SGHRS, YFSETQ. There are 16 residues in the CDR3. V lost 0 bases, J lost 8 bases, and 8 bases stayed unmatched. The origin of this receptor is a man in his thirties or forties in good health. This chain uses TRBV5-1 with TRBJ1-4, with 9 positions matching TRBD1. Sequences were obtained from naive CD4+ T cells sorted from blood. Subset described: CD45RA+ positively selected. Here the CDR3 DNA reads TGCGCCAGCAGCTTGGCTCTTACAGGGGGCGAGGAAAAACTGTTTTTT. Its protein product is CASSLALTGGEEKLFF.